The 26 T cell receptor beta chains below come from one sample, sequenced in a study of T cells in Graves' hyperthyroidism and ophthalmopathy. Researchers took RNA transcripts and amplified the TCR beta CDR3 regions from them. The HTBI primer set was used in a first-round RT-PCR of the TCR CDR3. One entry per CDR3 protein results from TCRdb running MiXCR on the multiplex PCR reads. This table holds some 740,000 distinct CDR3 sequences, 11% to 15% found once. The sequenced material came from blood. These receptors were taken from a woman aged 18-29 years with Graves' hyperthyroidism.

This clonotype showed up just a few times. The chain joins TRBV9 to TRBJ2-5; D perhaps matches TRBD1 (5 bases). CDR3 length: 16 amino acids. V was shortened by 0 bases and J by 0 bases, with 12 bases between the two germline ends. Germline-derived CDR1 and CDR2 are SGDLS and YYNGEE. This CDR3 is CASSVGAGMYQETQYF. The CDR3 DNA sequence: TGTGCCAGCAGCGTAGGCGCAGGGATGTACCAAGAGACCCAGTACTTC.

This clonotype came up a few times. The V and J genes are TRBV24-1 and TRBJ2-1; D is unclear. The germline CDR1 and CDR2 sequences are KGHDR and SFDVKD. CDR3 size: 12 residues. V was clipped by 4 bases and J by 8 bases, with 8 bases between them. CDR3 in DNA: TGTGCCACCAGTGACGGACGACATGAGCAGTTCTTC. Protein sequence: CATSDGRHEQFF.

This clonotype has more than one count but fewer than ten. The V and J genes are TRBV20-1 and TRBJ2-7; D remains unclear. The CDR3 consists of 12 residues. V lost 3 bases and J 4 bases, leaving 10 bases between the germline ends. Germline V CDR1 and CDR2: DFQATT, SNEGSKA (reference sequence). DNA of the CDR3: TGCAGTGCTAGCTCCCCATATTACGAGCAGTACTTC. This encodes CSASSPYYEQYF.

Ten or more counts support this clonotype. The CDR3 loop is CSAPQSGLAGVNEQFF. CDR3 bases: TGCAGTGCTCCGCAGTCGGGTCTAGCGGGAGTTAATGAGCAGTTCTTC. The chain uses TRBV20-1 and TRBJ2-1, with 10 bases identical to TRBD2. The germline V gene has CDR1 DFQATT and CDR2 SNEGSKA (reference sequence). This CDR3 is built from 16 residues. V shed 5 bases and J 7 bases; nucleotides not matched to a gene: 14.

The rearrangement uses TRBV25-1 and TRBJ2-1; D gene unclear. This CDR3 region has 15 residues. Germline V lookup: CDR1 MGHDK, CDR2 SYGVNS. The V end was cut by 3 bases, the J end by 2 bases, with 11 bases between. The CDR3 loop is CASSDGRRPYNEQFF. Here the CDR3 DNA reads TGTGCCAGCAGTGACGGGCGGAGACCCTACAATGAGCAGTTCTTC.

This clonotype was recorded many times. The chain couples TRBV27 to TRBJ1-1; possible D gene TRBD1, 5 bases. V lost 5 bases and J lost 5, with 18 bases in between. CDR3 length: 15 amino acids. Germline V gives CDR1 MNHEY, CDR2 SMNVEV (reference sequence). In DNA, the CDR3 is TGTGCCAGCAGTCTACGGGCAGGGTGGAATACTGAAGCTTTCTTT. Protein: CASSLRAGWNTEAFF.

V gene TRBV7-2 combines with J gene TRBJ2-1; D may be TRBD2 (6 bases). Germline V lookup: CDR1 SGHTA, CDR2 FQGNSA. This CDR3 is 18 amino acids long. V was pared by 1 base and J by 9 bases, with 25 bases between. The CDR3 DNA is TGTGCCAGCAGCTTAGAATGGGCTGGACGGTTGGCGGGAAGTGAGCAGTTCTTC. This encodes CASSLEWAGRLAGSEQFF.

This sequence joins TRBV27 and TRBJ2-1; D is possibly TRBD1 (6 bases). CDR3 size: 14 residues. V was clipped by 6 bases and J by 7 bases, with 16 bases between them. CDR1 and CDR2 from the germline V gene are MNHEY and SMNVEV (reference sequence). CDR3 DNA sequence: TGTGCCAGCAGACCGGCAGGGGCAGGTAATGAGCAGTTCTTC. Its translation: CASRPAGAGNEQFF.

This clonotype was seen repeatedly, ten times or more. The chain joins TRBV3-1 to TRBJ1-1, with a tentative D call TRBD1 (6 bases). The CDR3 runs 11 residues. The V end lost 8 bases, the J end lost 4 bases, and 8 bases lay between the germline ends. Per the germline V gene, CDR1 is LGHDT and CDR2 is YNNKEL (reference sequence). The DNA for the CDR3 is TGTGCCAGCGGACAGCTCACTGAAGCTTTCTTT. Protein: CASGQLTEAFF.

In its sample, this clonotype was seen a few times. This chain links TRBV6-1 with TRBJ2-2, with D perhaps matching TRBD2 (5 bases). Trimming left V 8 bases short and J 0 bases short, with 10 bases between. This CDR3 has 14 residues. Germline-derived CDR1 and CDR2 are MNHNS and SASEGT. The CDR3 spells CASGSPANTGELFF. CDR3 bases: TGTGCCAGCGGGAGCCCTGCGAACACCGGGGAGCTGTTTTTT.

The table lists this clonotype with a few counts. This chain uses TRBV29-1 with TRBJ2-5, with a possible D match to TRBD2 (5 bases). CDR1 and CDR2 from the germline V gene are SQVTM and ANQGSEA. The CDR3 runs to 13 residues. V was trimmed by 2 bases and J by 5 bases, leaving 12 bases between them. The CDR3 DNA reads as TGCAGCGTTGAAACTAGAGTGGCGGAGACCCAGTACTTC. Translating gives CSVETRVAETQYF. Variable domain in full (rest from reference TRBV29-1 and TRBJ2-5): SAVISQKPSRDICQRGTSLTIQCQVDSQVTMMFWYRQQPGQSLTLIATANQGSEATYESGFVIDKFPISRPNLTFSTLTVSNMSPEDSSIYLCSVETRVAETQYFGPGTRLLVL.

This clonotype was seen more than once but under ten times. No conserved phenylalanine or tryptophan is present at the end of the CDR3, so a read error is the likely explanation. CDR3 sequence: CASSLMTSGRARYNEQFL. Here the CDR3 DNA reads TGTGCCAGCAGCTTAATGACTAGCGGGAGGGCCCGATACAATGAGCAGTTCCTC. This rearrangement joins TRBV11-2 to TRBJ2-1; 14 bases are shared with TRBD2. Looked up from germline, CDR1 is SGHAT and CDR2 is FQNNGV. Trimming removed 2 bases from V and 4 bases from J; junction bases left unmatched: 7. The CDR3 has 18 amino acids.

This clonotype has a handful of counts. The CDR3 here is CASSPGRLNGYTF. DNA of the CDR3: TGTGCCAGCAGTCCGGGACGCCTCAATGGCTACACCTTC. V usage is TRBV28 and J usage is TRBJ1-2, with D maybe TRBD1 (5 bases). Germline assignment: CDR1 MDHEN and CDR2 SYDVKM. V was clipped by 5 bases and J by 6 bases, with 13 bases between them. The CDR3 has 13 amino acids.

The CDR3 nucleotides are TGTGCCAGCAGCTTGTCGATCGGAGGGGAGCAGTTCTTC. Amino acids: CASSLSIGGEQFF. The chain joins TRBV7-8 to TRBJ2-1; TRBD2 might be the D (6 bases). Germline V gene lookup returns CDR1 SGHVS and CDR2 FQNEAQ. The CDR3 spans 13 residues. V was shortened by 3 bases and J by 10 bases, with 13 bases between the two germline ends.

The V and J genes are TRBV6-1 and TRBJ2-6, with D uncertain. CDR1 MNHNS and CDR2 SASEGT come from the germline V gene. The CDR3 covers 13 residues. Trimming pared 9 bases from V and 0 bases from J, leaving 6 bases between. The CDR3 is CASQSSGANVLTF. CDR3 DNA: TGTGCCAGTCAGAGCTCTGGGGCCAACGTCCTGACTTTC.

The gene calls are TRBV4-2 and TRBJ1-2; D unclear. Germline CDR1 and CDR2: LGHNA and YNFKEQ. Deletions cut 0 bases from V and 4 bases from J, with 12 bases between. The length of the CDR3 is 15 residues. In DNA, the CDR3 is TGTGCCAGCAGCCAAGATATGGCGGACCGCTATGGCTACACCTTC. As protein: CASSQDMADRYGYTF.

This clonotype appeared a few times. This chain links TRBV7-2 with TRBJ1-2, with D perhaps matching TRBD1 (5 bases). The germline V and J ends were trimmed by 0 bases and 5 bases, with 13 bases remaining between them. The CDR3 has 15 amino acids. In germline, CDR1 is SGHTA, CDR2 FQGNSA. The CDR3 DNA reads as TGTGCCAGCAGCTTAGCTGCAGGGATTCTGTATGGCTACACCTTC. Amino acid sequence: CASSLAAGILYGYTF.

The chain employs TRBV7-9 and TRBJ1-1; 8 bases are shared with TRBD1. The CDR3 has 16 amino acids. Trimming at V came to 4 bases and at J to 4 bases, leaving 11 bases not matched to a gene. CDR1 and CDR2 (germline): SEHNR, FQNEAQ (reference sequence). For the CDR3, the DNA is TGTGCCAGCAGCTCCCTTGCGACAGGGGCGGGCACTGAAGCTTTCTTT. Residues: CASSSLATGAGTEAFF. The full variable domain, its missing parts supplied by reference TRBV7-9 and TRBJ1-1, is DTGVSQNPRHKITKRGQNVTFRCDPISEHNRLYWYRQTLGQGPEFLTYFQNEAQLEKSRLLSDRFSAERPKGSFSTLEIQRTEQGDSAMYLCASSSLATGAGTEAFFGQGTRLTVV.

This clonotype turned up a few times. The V call is TRBV6-1, the J call TRBJ1-3; D unresolved. Per germline, CDR1 MNHNS and CDR2 SASEGT. Trimming left V 7 bases short and J 0 bases short, with 13 bases between. The CDR3 covers 15 residues. CDR3 amino acids: CASIPSRSSGNTIYF. CDR3 DNA: TGTGCCAGCATCCCTTCGCGGTCCTCTGGAAACACCATATATTTT.

This clonotype was observed a handful of times. CDR3 loop: CASSLGSPGPINTIYF. For the CDR3, the DNA is TGCGCCAGCAGCTTGGGCTCGCCAGGGCCCATTAACACCATATATTTT. This chain links TRBV5-1 with TRBJ1-3; possible D gene TRBD1, 5 bases. The CDR3 runs to 16 residues. Trimming stripped 0 bases from V and 7 bases from J, with 17 bases between. Looked up from germline, CDR1 is SGHRS and CDR2 is YFSETQ. The full variable domain, its missing parts supplied by reference TRBV5-1 and TRBJ1-3, is KAGVTQTPRYLIKTRGQQVTLSCSPISGHRSVSWYQQTPGQGLQFLFEYFSETQRNKGNFPGRFSGRQFSNSRSEMNVSTLELGDSALYLCASSLGSPGPINTIYFGEGSWLTVV.

This clonotype was counted at least ten times. This rearrangement joins TRBV12-3 or TRBV12-4 to TRBJ2-7, with D tentatively TRBD1 or TRBD2 (7 bases each). Trimming left V 6 bases short and J 6 bases short, with 18 bases between. The CDR3 loop spans 14 amino acids. As DNA, the CDR3 is TGTGCCAGCAGAAATTCAGGGGGGGTGTCCGAGCAGTACTTC. Its translation: CASRNSGGVSEQYF.

This clonotype was observed a handful of times. This chain uses TRBV18 with TRBJ2-1; D uncertain. The CDR3 runs 15 residues. The V end was cut by 1 base, the J end by 10 bases, with 17 bases between. The V gene's germline CDR1 is KGHSH and CDR2 LQKENI. The CDR3, as DNA: TGTGCCAGCTCACCACGGGCAGCCGATTTGGGGGAGCAGTTCTTC. This encodes CASSPRAADLGEQFF.

This chain connects TRBV19 to TRBJ1-5; perhaps TRBD1 as D (5 bases). Trimming left V 6 bases short and J 5 bases short, with 17 bases between. This CDR3 spans 15 amino acids. Looked up from germline, CDR1 is LNHDA and CDR2 is SQIVND (reference sequence). CDR3 DNA: TGTGCCAGTAGGGAAGACGACAGTTACTATCAGCCCCAGCATTTT. Its protein product is CASREDDSYYQPQHF.

The rearrangement uses TRBV19 and TRBJ1-2; no firm D call. The germline V gene has CDR1 LNHDA and CDR2 SQIVND (reference sequence). The germline V and J ends were trimmed by 5 bases and 7 bases, with 11 bases remaining between them. This CDR3 region has 12 residues. The CDR3 protein is CASSPGLSGYTF. CDR3 bases: TGTGCCAGTAGTCCCGGATTGTCTGGCTACACCTTC.

This clonotype showed up many times. The chain joins TRBV7-9 to TRBJ2-7; D tentatively reads TRBD1 or TRBD2 (5 bases each). Trimming shortened V by 5 bases and J by 4 bases, and 15 bases separated the two germline ends. The germline CDR1 and CDR2 sequences are SEHNR and FQNEAQ (reference sequence). The CDR3 runs 14 residues. CDR3 DNA sequence: TGTGCCAGCAGCGTGGGACGGGGAGAGTACGAGCAGTACTTC. It codes for CASSVGRGEYEQYF.

V gene TRBV7-9 combines with J gene TRBJ2-2; 10 nucleotides match TRBD2. This CDR3 has 16 residues. CDR1 SEHNR and CDR2 FQNEAQ come from the germline V gene (reference sequence). Trimming cost V 5 bases and J 5 bases; bases outside gene matches: 8. Here the CDR3 reads CASSAFLAGVTGELFF. CDR3 in DNA: TGTGCCAGCAGCGCGTTTCTAGCGGGAGTGACCGGGGAGCTGTTTTTT.